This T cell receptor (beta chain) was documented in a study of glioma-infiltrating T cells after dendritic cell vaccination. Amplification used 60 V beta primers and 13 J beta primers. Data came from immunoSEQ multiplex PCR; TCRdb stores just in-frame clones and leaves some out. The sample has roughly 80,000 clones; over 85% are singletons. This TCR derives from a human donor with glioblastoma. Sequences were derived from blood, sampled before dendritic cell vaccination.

The CDR3 DNA reads TGTGCCAGCAGCCCAGCGGGGAGGACCGGGGAGCTGTTTTTT. Translating gives CASSPAGRTGELFF. The chain links TRBV7-8 to TRBJ2-2; 7 bases are shared with TRBD2. The junction had 5 bases not matched to a gene; V was cut back by 5 bases and J by 5 bases. The CDR3 runs to 14 residues. CDR1 SGHVS and CDR2 FQNEAQ come from the germline V gene.